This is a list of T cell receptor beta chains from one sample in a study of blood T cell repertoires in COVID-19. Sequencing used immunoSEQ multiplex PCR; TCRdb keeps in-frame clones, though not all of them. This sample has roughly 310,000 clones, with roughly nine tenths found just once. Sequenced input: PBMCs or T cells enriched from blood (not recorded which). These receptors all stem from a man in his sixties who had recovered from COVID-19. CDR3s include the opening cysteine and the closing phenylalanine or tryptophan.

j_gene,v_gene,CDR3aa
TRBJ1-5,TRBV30,CAWSVRGGNQPQHF
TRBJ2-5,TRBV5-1,CASSLQQETQYF
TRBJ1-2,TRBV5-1,CASSLNRAAGYTF
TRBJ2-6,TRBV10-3,CAIALSGAGGTGANVLTF
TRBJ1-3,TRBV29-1,CSVVVSGNTIYF
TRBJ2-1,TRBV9,CASSVAPGLLENEQFF
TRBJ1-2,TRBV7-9,CASSYLHGGTGGNYGYTF
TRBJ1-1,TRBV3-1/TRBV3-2,CASSLTGFNTEAFF
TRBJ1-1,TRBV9,CASSVTGNTEAFF
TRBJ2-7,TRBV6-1,CASSELSYEQYF
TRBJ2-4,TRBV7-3,CASSLGATVYKNIQYF
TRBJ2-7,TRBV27,CASSWPGTRVYEQYF
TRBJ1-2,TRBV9,CASSPSGENYGYTF
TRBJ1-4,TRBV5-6,CASSLSYNEKLFF
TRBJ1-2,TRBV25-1,CASAPQGIGSYGYTF
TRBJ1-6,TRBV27,CASSLSRNNSPLHF
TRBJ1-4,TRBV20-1,CSARERKLFF
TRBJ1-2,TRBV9,CASSVAAVPNYGYTF
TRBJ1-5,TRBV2,CASSWDRPRNQPQHF
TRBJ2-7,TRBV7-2,CASSRQGLGEQYF
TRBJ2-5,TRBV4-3,CASSEQTGGFQETQYF
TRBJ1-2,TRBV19,CASTQDRGYYGYTF
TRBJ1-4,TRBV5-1,CASSLGQGSEKLFF
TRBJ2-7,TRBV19,CASRSGIEQYF
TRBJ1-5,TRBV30,CAWSKGGNQPQHF
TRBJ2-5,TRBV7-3,CASSLTMTSRETQYF
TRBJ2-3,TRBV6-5,CASSYDGSTDTQYF
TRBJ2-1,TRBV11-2,CASSLSSGIGEQFF
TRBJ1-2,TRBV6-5,CASSRDRVYYTF
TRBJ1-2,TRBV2,CASSVDRDYGYTF
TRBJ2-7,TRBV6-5,CASRDRGLGEQYF
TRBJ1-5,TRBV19,CASSMGGPNQPQHF
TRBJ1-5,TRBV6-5,CASKNGVNQPQHF
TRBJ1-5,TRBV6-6,CASRKQGNQPQHF
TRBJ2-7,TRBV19,CASSAGQGYEQYF
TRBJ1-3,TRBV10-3,CAISGTAEGNTIYF
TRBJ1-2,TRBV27,CASSLTPTKLLDGYTF
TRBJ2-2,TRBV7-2,CASSFLQGTGELFF
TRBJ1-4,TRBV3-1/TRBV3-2,CASSQARGWDEKLFF
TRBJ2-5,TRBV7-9,CASIPYTGGQETQYF
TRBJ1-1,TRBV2,CASSGVANTEAFF
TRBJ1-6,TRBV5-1,CASSLKGANTNSPLHF
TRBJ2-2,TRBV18,CASSPPDDTTGELFF
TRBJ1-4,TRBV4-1,CASSRKTGTGVFYGNEKLFF
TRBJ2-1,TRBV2,CASIRNYGTGAFGEQFF
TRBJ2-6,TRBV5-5,CASSPRTGGNGANVLTF
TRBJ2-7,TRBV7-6,CASSLDARGSYEQYF
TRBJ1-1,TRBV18,CASSRNGGRNTEAFF
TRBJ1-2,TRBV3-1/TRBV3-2,CASSQEFVQGYGYTF
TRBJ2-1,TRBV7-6,CASSLEPAGAFDNEQFF
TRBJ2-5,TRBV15,CATSKLQGYQETQYF
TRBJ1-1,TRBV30,CAWTGYNTEAFF
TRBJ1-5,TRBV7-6,CASSPREDQPQHF
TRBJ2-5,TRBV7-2,CASSFLGAGMRETQYF